The 4 T cell receptor beta chains listed next were all sequenced from one sample in a study of cytomegalovirus exposure and HLA in healthy donors. 13 Jbeta primers and 60 Vbeta primers were used for the PCR. Profiling relied on immunoSEQ multiplex PCR, and the TCRdb table lists in-frame clones only, not all of them. The sample gives some 140,000 clones, just under 80% of which show up once; about 4.9% is in the top ten. Sequencing input: PBMCs. All receptors come from a man aged 25 to 40 in good health.

The V and J genes are TRBV18 and TRBJ2-5, with 10 bases identical to TRBD2. The DNA end is more similar to TRBJ2-7, so the J call may be wrong. The V gene's germline CDR1 is KGHSH and CDR2 LQKENI. This CDR3 is 13 amino acids long. CDR3 in amino acids: CASSASGSYEQYF. The CDR3 region has the DNA TGTGCCAGCTCAGCTAGCGGGAGCTACGAGCAGTACTTC.

This chain uses TRBV6-6 with TRBJ2-7, with TRBD2 matching over 7 bases. This CDR3 has 15 amino acids. V lost 8 bases to trimming and J lost 7 bases; unmatched junction nucleotides: 17. Germline V gene data show CDR1 as MNHNY and CDR2 as SVGAGI (reference sequence). DNA for the CDR3: TGTGCCAGCCTAAAGGGAGGGGATCACCTACGAGAGCAGTACTTC. As protein: CASLKGGDHLREQYF.

This chain joins TRBV6-5 and TRBJ1-2; D is unresolved. The CDR3 length is 13 residues. Germline CDR1 reads MNHEY; CDR2 reads SVGAGI. Trimming stripped 6 bases from V and 4 bases from J, with 12 bases between. The CDR3: CASRQTGSYGYTF. DNA for the CDR3: TGTGCCAGCAGGCAGACTGGTTCCTATGGCTACACCTTC.

Concerning this clone itself: The germline gene is not matched at one end of the junction; a read error may be the cause. The chain employs TRBV7-7 and TRBJ2-3; unclear D gene. Per germline, CDR1 SSHAT and CDR2 FNYEAQ (reference sequence). The CDR3 length is 14 residues. This CDR3 is CASSLSTVQDTQYF. The CDR3 region has the DNA TGTGCTAGCAGCTTGTCCACAGTACAAGATACGCAGTATTTT.